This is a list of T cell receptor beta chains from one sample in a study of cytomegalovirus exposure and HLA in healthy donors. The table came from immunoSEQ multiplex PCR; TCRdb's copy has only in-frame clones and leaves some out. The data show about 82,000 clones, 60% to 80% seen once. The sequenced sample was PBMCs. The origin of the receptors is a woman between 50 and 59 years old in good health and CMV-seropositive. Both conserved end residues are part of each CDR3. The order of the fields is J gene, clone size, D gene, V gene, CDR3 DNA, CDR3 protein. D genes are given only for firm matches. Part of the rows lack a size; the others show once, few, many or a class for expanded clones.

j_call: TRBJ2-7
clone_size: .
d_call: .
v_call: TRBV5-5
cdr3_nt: TGTGCCAGCAGCTTGGCCAGCGGTTCCTACGAGCAGTACTTC
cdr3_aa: CASSLASGSYEQYF

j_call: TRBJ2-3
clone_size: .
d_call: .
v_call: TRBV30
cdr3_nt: TGTGCCTGGAGTGTTGGCGGGGCTGGGAAAGATACGCAGTATTTT
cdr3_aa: CAWSVGGAGKDTQYF

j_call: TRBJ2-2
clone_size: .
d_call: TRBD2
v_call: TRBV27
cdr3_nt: TGTGCCAGCAGTGAACGCCGACGGGGACTAGCGCAGAACACCGGGGAGCTGTTTTTT
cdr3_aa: CASSERRRGLAQNTGELFF

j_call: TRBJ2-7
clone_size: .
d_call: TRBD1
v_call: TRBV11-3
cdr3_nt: TGTGCCAGCAGCCCCGGACAGGTTGGAGAGCAGTACTTC
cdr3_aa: CASSPGQVGEQYF

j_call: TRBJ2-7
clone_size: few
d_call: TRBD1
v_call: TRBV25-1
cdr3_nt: TGTGCCAGCAGTGAACCCGGACAGGGGGCCTACGAGCAGTACTTC
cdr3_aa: CASSEPGQGAYEQYF

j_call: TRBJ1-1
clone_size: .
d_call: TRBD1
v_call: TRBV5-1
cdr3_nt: TGCGCCAGCAGCCGTATACAGGGGCCTAACACTGAAGCTTTCTTT
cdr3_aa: CASSRIQGPNTEAFF

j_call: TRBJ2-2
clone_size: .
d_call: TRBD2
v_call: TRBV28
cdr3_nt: TGTGCCAGCCTACGTACCGGGGGGACCGGGGAGCTGTTTTTT
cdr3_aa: CASLRTGGTGELFF

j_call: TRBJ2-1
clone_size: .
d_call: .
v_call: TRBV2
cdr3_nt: TGTGCCAGCAGTGAAACTAGCTTCAGTGAGCAGTTCTTC
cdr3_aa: CASSETSFSEQFF

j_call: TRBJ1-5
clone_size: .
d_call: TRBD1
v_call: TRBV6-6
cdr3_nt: TGTGCCAGCAGTCAGGGACAGGGGGTCCATCAGCCCCAGCATTTT
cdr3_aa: CASSQGQGVHQPQHF

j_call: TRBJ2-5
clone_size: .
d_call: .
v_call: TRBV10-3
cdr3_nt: TGTGCCATCAAGCCTACAGGCCGAGAGACCCAGTACTTC
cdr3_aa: CAIKPTGRETQYF

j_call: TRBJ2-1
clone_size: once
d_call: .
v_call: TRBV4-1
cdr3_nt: TGCGCCAGCAGCCCACCCCCCGGGGGAGTCTCCTACAATGAGCAGTTCTTC
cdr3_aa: CASSPPPGGVSYNEQFF

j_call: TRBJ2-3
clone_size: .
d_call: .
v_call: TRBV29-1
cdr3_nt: TGCAGCGATAGGACTAGCACAGATACGCAGTATTTT
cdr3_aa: CSDRTSTDTQYF

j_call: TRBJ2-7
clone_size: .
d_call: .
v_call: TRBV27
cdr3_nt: TGTGCCAGCAGTTTATTCCTGACAACCTCCTACGAGCAGTACTTC
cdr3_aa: CASSLFLTTSYEQYF

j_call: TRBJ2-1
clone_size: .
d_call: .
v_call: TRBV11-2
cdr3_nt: TGTGCCAGCAGCTCCGGCGCCGGGTCCACCTACAATGAGCAGTTCTTC
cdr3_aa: CASSSGAGSTYNEQFF

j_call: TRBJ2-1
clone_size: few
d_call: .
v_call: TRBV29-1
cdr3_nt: TGCAGCGCCGGGACACCCTCCTACAATGAGCAGTTCTTC
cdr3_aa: CSAGTPSYNEQFF

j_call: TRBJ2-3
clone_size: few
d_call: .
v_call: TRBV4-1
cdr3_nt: TGCGCCAGCAGCCAAGGTCCAGGGCCAGATACGCAGTATTTT
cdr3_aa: CASSQGPGPDTQYF

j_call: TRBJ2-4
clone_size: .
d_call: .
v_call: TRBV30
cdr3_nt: TGTGCCTGGCAGGGACAAGACATTCAGTACTTC
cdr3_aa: CAWQGQDIQYF

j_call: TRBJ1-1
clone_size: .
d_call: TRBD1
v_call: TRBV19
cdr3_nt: TGTGCCAGTAGTATAGATTGGAGGACAGGAGCTTTCTTT
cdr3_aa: CASSIDWRTGAFF

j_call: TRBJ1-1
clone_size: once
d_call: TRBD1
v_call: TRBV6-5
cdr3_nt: TGTGCCAGCAGTTACCTGACAGGGGTCGGTGAAGCTTTCTTT
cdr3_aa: CASSYLTGVGEAFF

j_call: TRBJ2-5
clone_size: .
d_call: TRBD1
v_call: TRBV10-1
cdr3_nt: TGCGCCAGCAGTGATTCCGGGACAGGGGAAGAGACCCAGTACTTC
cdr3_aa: CASSDSGTGEETQYF

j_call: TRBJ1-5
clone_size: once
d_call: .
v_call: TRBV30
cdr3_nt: TGTGCCTGGAGTACCGGGGATAGCAATCAGCCCCAGCATTTT
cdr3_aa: CAWSTGDSNQPQHF

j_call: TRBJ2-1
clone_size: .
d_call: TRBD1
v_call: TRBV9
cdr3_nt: TGTGCCAGTCTTAGGGGGTTGGGGCAGGGGGACGACAATGAGCAGTTCTTC
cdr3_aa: CASLRGLGQGDDNEQFF

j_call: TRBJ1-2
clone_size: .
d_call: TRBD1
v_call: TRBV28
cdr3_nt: TGTGCCACCCCGGGGGCAGGGGGTGACTATGGCTACACCTTC
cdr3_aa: CATPGAGGDYGYTF

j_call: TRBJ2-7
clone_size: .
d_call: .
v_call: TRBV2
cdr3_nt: TGTGCCAGCAGAGGGGGCTACGAGCAGTACTTC
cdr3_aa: CASRGGYEQYF

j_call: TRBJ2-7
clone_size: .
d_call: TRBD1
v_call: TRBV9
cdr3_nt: TGTGCCAGCAGCGTCGGGACAGTCTCCTACGAGCAGTACTTC
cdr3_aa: CASSVGTVSYEQYF

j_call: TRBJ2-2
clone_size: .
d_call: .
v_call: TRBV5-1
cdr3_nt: TGCGCCAGCAGCTTGTCCCAGACCGGGGAGCTGTTTTTT
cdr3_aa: CASSLSQTGELFF

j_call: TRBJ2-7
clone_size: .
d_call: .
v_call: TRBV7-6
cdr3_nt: TGTGCCAGCAGCCCGGGTGCGGGCTTCGAGCAGTACTTC
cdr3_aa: CASSPGAGFEQYF

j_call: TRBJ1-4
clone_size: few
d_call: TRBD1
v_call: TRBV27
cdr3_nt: TGTGCCAGCAGTACCATCCGGACAGGTCTTTTAGAAAAACTGTTTTTT
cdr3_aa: CASSTIRTGLLEKLFF

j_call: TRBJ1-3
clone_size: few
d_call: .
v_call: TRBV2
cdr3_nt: TGTGCCAGCAGTGATCAACAGTCTGGAAACACCATATATTTT
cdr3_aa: CASSDQQSGNTIYF

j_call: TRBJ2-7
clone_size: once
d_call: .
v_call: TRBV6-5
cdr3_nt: TGTGCCAGCAGTTGGGCGTCTGAAGGCGAGCAGTACTTC
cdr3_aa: CASSWASEGEQYF

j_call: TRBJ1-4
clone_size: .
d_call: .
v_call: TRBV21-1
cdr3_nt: TGTGCCAGCAGCTCGCTCCCGACAGGGACTAATGAAAAACTGTTTTTT
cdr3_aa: CASSSLPTGTNEKLFF

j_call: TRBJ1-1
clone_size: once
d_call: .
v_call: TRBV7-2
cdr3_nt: TGTGCCAGCAGCCCCCGCGGGGCCACAGGGAACACTGAAGCTTTCTTT
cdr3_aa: CASSPRGATGNTEAFF

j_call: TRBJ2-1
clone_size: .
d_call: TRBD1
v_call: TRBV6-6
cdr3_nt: TGTGCCAGCAGACTTGACAGGGGTAACAATGAGCAGTTCTTC
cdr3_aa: CASRLDRGNNEQFF

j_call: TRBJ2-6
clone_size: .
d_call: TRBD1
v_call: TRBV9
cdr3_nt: TGTGCCAGCAGCGTATCCTCTAGGGACAGGGTCCCGACCTCTGGGGCCAACGTCCTGACTTTC
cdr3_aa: CASSVSSRDRVPTSGANVLTF

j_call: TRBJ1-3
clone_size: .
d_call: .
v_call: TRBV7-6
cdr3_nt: TGTGCCAGCAGCTTAGCGGGGGACTTTACCTCTGGAAACACCATATATTTT
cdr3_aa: CASSLAGDFTSGNTIYF

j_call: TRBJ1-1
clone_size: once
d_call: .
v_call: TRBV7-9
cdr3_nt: TGTGCCAGCAGCTTAGGAATGAGCATGAACACTGAAGCTTTCTTT
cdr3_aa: CASSLGMSMNTEAFF

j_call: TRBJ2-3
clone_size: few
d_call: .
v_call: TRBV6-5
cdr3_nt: TGTGCCAGCGGGGCGGGGCAAGGGACAGATACGCAGTATTTT
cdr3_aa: CASGAGQGTDTQYF

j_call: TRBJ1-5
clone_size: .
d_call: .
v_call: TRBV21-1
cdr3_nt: TGTGCCAGCAGCAAAGTGGACAGGTTAGTGGGTCAGCCCCAGCATTTT
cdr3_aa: CASSKVDRLVGQPQHF

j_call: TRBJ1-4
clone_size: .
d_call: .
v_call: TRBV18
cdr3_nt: TGTGCCAGCTCACCAATCGTCGGCGGGTTTGAAAAACTGTTTTTT
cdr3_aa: CASSPIVGGFEKLFF

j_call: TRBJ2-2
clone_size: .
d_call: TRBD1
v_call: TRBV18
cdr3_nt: TGTGCCAGCTCACTGGGACAGATCACCGGGGAGCTGTTTTTT
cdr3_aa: CASSLGQITGELFF

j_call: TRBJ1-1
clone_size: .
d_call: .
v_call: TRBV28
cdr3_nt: TGTGCCAGCAGTTTTGGGGGGTTGTTTGGCACTGAAGCTTTCTTT
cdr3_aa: CASSFGGLFGTEAFF

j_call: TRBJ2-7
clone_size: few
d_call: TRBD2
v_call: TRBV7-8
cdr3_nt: TGTGCCAGCAGCTCCCTAGCGGGAATGTACGAGCAGTACTTC
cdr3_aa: CASSSLAGMYEQYF

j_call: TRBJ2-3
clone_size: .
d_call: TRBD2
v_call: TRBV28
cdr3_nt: TGTGCCAGCAGATATAGCGGGAGTCTCGCAGATACGCAGTATTTT
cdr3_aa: CASRYSGSLADTQYF

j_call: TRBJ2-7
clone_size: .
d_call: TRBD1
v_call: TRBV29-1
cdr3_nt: TGCAGCGTTTACGACAGGGGGAGAAGCTACGAGCAGTACTTC
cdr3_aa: CSVYDRGRSYEQYF

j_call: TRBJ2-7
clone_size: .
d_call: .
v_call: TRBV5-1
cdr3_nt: TGCGCCAGCAGCTTGGGACTGGAACCCTACGAGCAGTACTTC
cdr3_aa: CASSLGLEPYEQYF

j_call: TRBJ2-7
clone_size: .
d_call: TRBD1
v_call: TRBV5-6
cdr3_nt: TGTGCCAGCAGCCTACGACAGGGGCAGTACGAGCAGTACTTC
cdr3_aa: CASSLRQGQYEQYF

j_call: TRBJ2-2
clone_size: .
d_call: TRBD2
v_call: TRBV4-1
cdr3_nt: TGCGCCAGCAGCCGACCGGGACTAGCGTCACCAGGGGAGCTGTTTTTT
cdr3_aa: CASSRPGLASPGELFF

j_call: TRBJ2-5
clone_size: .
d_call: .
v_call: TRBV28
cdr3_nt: TGTGCCAGCAGCCGTACTCTAGCGTTTGGGACCCAGTACTTC
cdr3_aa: CASSRTLAFGTQYF